This entry features one T cell receptor beta chain sequence. The V gene's germline CDR1 is PRHDT and CDR2 FYEKMQ (reference sequence). The CDR3 extends over 12 amino acids. Trimming took off 7 bases at V and 2 bases at J, with 6 bases between the two ends. Assay: immunoSEQ multiplex PCR; the TCRdb copy retains only in-frame clones and omits some. The sample has around 130,000 clones, roughly four fifths seen once. This record belongs to a study of blood T cell repertoires in COVID-19. The sequenced material came from PBMCs or T cells enriched from blood (not recorded which). V gene TRBV13 combines with J gene TRBJ2-1; D not resolved. This receptor was taken from a man under 40 who had recovered from COVID-19. The CDR3 coding sequence is TGTGCCAGCAAGCAGGCCTACAATGAGCAGTTCTTC. Amino acid sequence: CASKQAYNEQFF. Supplemented by reference TRBV13 and TRBJ2-1, the full variable domain reads AAGVIQSPRHLIKEKRETATLKCYPIPRHDTVYWYQQGPGQDPQFLISFYEKMQSDKGSIPDRFSAQQFSDYHSELNMSSLELGDSALYFCASKQAYNEQFFGPGTRLTVL.